Shown below are 23 T cell receptor beta chains from a single sample sequenced in a study of T cell clonotyping in hematopoietic cell transplantation. Sequenced by immunoSEQ multiplex PCR; TCRdb stores in-frame clones only, minus some. This sample has some 15,000 clones, with 75% to 90% found just once. Sequencing used peripheral blood mononuclear cells. The receptor source for this set is a man between 50 and 59 years old in good health. Some clones in this sample may be carry-over from other donors' samples.

The rearrangement joins TRBV4-1 to TRBJ2-2, with 9 bases lining up with TRBD1. From germline, CDR1 is MGHRA and CDR2 YSYEKL. The CDR3 length is 17 residues. Trimming took 4 bases from V and 3 from J; bases not matched to a gene: 9. In DNA, the CDR3 is TGCGCCAGCAGCCCATTTCAGAGACAGGGGGACACCGGGGAGCTGTTTTTT. Its translation is CASSPFQRQGDTGELFF.

The CDR3 loop is CASSRMTSGVHEQYF. The CDR3 DNA sequence: TGTGCCAGTAGTCGGATGACTAGCGGGGTCCACGAGCAGTACTTC. The chain employs TRBV19 and TRBJ2-7; 11 nucleotides line up with TRBD2. With 5 bases clipped from V and 5 bases from J, the junction kept 8 bases outside the gene matches. CDR3 length: 15 residues. Per germline, CDR1 LNHDA and CDR2 SQIVND (reference sequence).

This clone was seen just once. This chain connects TRBV19 to TRBJ1-1; D is perhaps TRBD1 (5 bases). Germline V gives CDR1 LNHDA, CDR2 SQIVND (reference sequence). CDR3 size: 19 residues. V was pared by 0 bases and J by 1 base, with 21 bases between. CDR3 DNA sequence: TGTGCCAGTAGTATAGATCGGTGGACACGGGGTACTTCGAACACTGAAGCTTTCTTT. Protein sequence: CASSIDRWTRGTSNTEAFF.

Details on this clone: One junction end disagrees with the germline gene, perhaps due to a read error. The chain uses TRBV4-1 and TRBJ1-2; no clear D. Looked up from germline, CDR1 is MGHRA and CDR2 is YSYEKL. CDR3 size: 13 residues. The CDR3 coding sequence is TGCGCCAGCAGCCATCGGACTAATTATGGCTACACCTTC. Amino acid sequence: CASSHRTNYGYTF.

In its sample, this clone was seen once. The chain is built from TRBV27 and TRBJ2-1; TRBD2 matches 10 bases. The CDR3 is 15 amino acids. Germline CDR1 is MNHEY and CDR2 is SMNVEV (reference sequence). V lost 4 bases to trimming and J lost 12 bases; unmatched junction nucleotides: 12. This CDR3 reads CASSSAGGSPFGQFF. In DNA form, the CDR3 reads TGTGCCAGCAGTTCAGCGGGGGGGTCCCCTTTTGGGCAGTTCTTC.

The V and J genes are TRBV5-1 and TRBJ2-7; no reliable D call. Looked up from germline, CDR1 is SGHRS and CDR2 is YFSETQ. The CDR3 has 14 residues. V was trimmed by 0 bases and J by 2 bases, leaving 9 bases between them. CDR3: CASSLVVSPYEQYF. DNA of the CDR3: TGCGCCAGCAGCTTGGTGGTCAGCCCCTACGAGCAGTACTTC. Filled out from reference TRBV5-1 and TRBJ2-7, the complete variable domain reads KAGVTQTPRYLIKTRGQQVTLSCSPISGHRSVSWYQQTPGQGLQFLFEYFSETQRNKGNFPGRFSGRQFSNSRSEMNVSTLELGDSALYLCASSLVVSPYEQYFGPGTRLTVT.

The genes are TRBV10-3 and TRBJ1-3, with D unresolved. CDR3 length: 17 amino acids. Deletions cut 3 bases from V and 0 bases from J, with 15 bases between. Germline values: CDR1 ENHRY, CDR2 SYGVKD. CDR3 in amino acids: CAISDVVTEDSGNTIYF. The DNA for the CDR3 is TGTGCCATCAGTGATGTGGTCACCGAAGACTCTGGAAACACCATATATTTT.

V usage is TRBV29-1 and J usage is TRBJ1-2, with D maybe TRBD1 (5 bases). The CDR3 is 12 residues long. Germline V gene data show CDR1 as SQVTM and CDR2 as ANQGSEA. In DNA, the CDR3 is TGCAGTGTGCAGGGCACCGACTATGGCTACACCTTC. Its translation is CSVQGTDYGYTF. Complete variable domain (other parts from reference TRBV29-1 and TRBJ1-2): SAVISQKPSRDICQRGTSLTIQCQVDSQVTMMFWYRQQPGQSLTLIATANQGSEATYESGFVIDKFPISRPNLTFSTLTVSNMSPEDSSIYLCSVQGTDYGYTFGSGTRLTVV.

The chain is built from TRBV29-1 and TRBJ1-3; D is unclear. The germline gives CDR1 SQVTM, CDR2 ANQGSEA. The ends were cut back, 4 bases at V and 1 base at J, with 5 bases in the middle. The CDR3 contains 12 residues. The CDR3 nucleotides are TGCAGCGTTGGGGAATCTGGAAACACCATATATTTT. Translating it yields CSVGESGNTIYF.

The chain is built from TRBV9 and TRBJ1-2; 7 bases are shared with TRBD1. The CDR3 is made up of 14 amino acids. V dropped 3 bases and J dropped 4; count of bases not matched to a gene: 6. CDR1 SGDLS and CDR2 YYNGEE come from the germline V gene. The CDR3 DNA reads TGTGCCAGCAGCGAAAGGGGGCAAGGCTATGGCTACACCTTC. Amino acids: CASSERGQGYGYTF.

The chain combines TRBV5-4 with TRBJ2-7, with D possibly matching TRBD2 (6 bases). V gave up 4 bases and J gave up 6 bases, with 23 bases separating them. The germline V gene encodes CDR1 SGHNT and CDR2 YYREEE (reference sequence). The CDR3 consists of 16 residues. The CDR3 coding sequence is TGTGCCAGCAGCGGGGGGTGGCGGGGCCCTTCGTCCGAGCAGTACTTC. It yields the protein CASSGGWRGPSSEQYF.

The chain uses TRBV28 and TRBJ1-1, with unresolved D. V lost 7 bases and J 3 bases, leaving 12 bases between the germline ends. The CDR3 is 13 amino acids. CDR1 MDHEN and CDR2 SYDVKM come from the germline V gene. The DNA for the CDR3 is TGTGCCAGCATCGGCCCTTGGTACACTGAAGCTTTCTTT. Its protein product is CASIGPWYTEAFF.

The rearrangement uses TRBV5-1 and TRBJ2-7; no clear D gene. Germline loops: CDR1 SGHRS, CDR2 YFSETQ. The CDR3 has 11 amino acids. V was cut by 7 bases and J by 0 bases, with 5 bases left in between. Here the CDR3 reads CASRSSYEQYF. DNA for the CDR3: TGCGCCAGCCGGTCCTCCTACGAGCAGTACTTC.

This sequence joins TRBV29-1 and TRBJ2-3; D might be TRBD1 (6 bases). The V end was cut by 7 bases, the J end by 6 bases, with 14 bases between. The CDR3 is made up of 12 amino acids. Germline CDR1 is SQVTM and CDR2 is ANQGSEA. In DNA form, the CDR3 reads TGCAGCGGACTCCAGGGGTACGATACGCAGTATTTT. Protein product: CSGLQGYDTQYF.

The chain recombines TRBV4-2 with TRBJ1-1; 8 nucleotides line up with TRBD1. Trimming took 1 base from V and 5 from J; bases not matched to a gene: 6. Germline CDR1 and CDR2: LGHNA and YNFKEQ. CDR3 size: 15 residues. The CDR3 bases are TGTGCCAGCAGCCAAGTATATAACAGGGGGACTGAAGCTTTCTTT. Amino acids: CASSQVYNRGTEAFF.

The chain carries TRBV19 and TRBJ2-7, with D possibly matching TRBD2 (6 bases). V dropped 5 bases and J dropped 6 bases, with 17 bases sitting between them. The CDR3 is 14 residues long. Germline CDR1 reads LNHDA; CDR2 reads SQIVND (reference sequence). Written as DNA, the CDR3 is TGTGCCAGTAGTCTACGCCGCGGGGCGGCCGAGCAGTACTTC. It translates to CASSLRRGAAEQYF.

CDR3 sequence: CAYQGSPNYGYTF. The CDR3 DNA is TGTGCCTATCAGGGCTCCCCAAACTATGGCTACACCTTC. The chain has TRBV30 and TRBJ1-2, with a possible D match to TRBD1 (5 bases). Germline CDR1 and CDR2: GTSNPN and SVGIG (reference sequence). This CDR3 region has 13 residues. V was shortened by 7 bases and J by 2 bases, with 14 bases between the two germline ends.

The rearrangement joins TRBV2 to TRBJ1-3; D may be TRBD1 (5 bases). V lost 1 base and J lost 1, with 8 bases in between. There are 15 residues in the CDR3. Per the germline V gene, CDR1 is SNHLY and CDR2 is FYNNEI. CDR3 coding DNA: TGTGCCAGCAGTGAAGGAGGGGTTTCTGGAAACACCATATATTTT. Encoded protein: CASSEGGVSGNTIYF. The variable domain in full, completed from reference TRBV2 and TRBJ1-3, reads EPEVTQTPSHQVTQMGQEVILRCVPISNHLYFYWYRQILGQKVEFLVSFYNNEISEKSEIFDDQFSVERPDGSNFTLKIRSTKLEDSAMYFCASSEGGVSGNTIYFGEGSWLTVV.

The sample holds a few counts of this clone. This chain uses TRBV6-5 with TRBJ1-6; 7 bases fit TRBD1. CDR3 length: 15 residues. Per germline, CDR1 MNHEY and CDR2 SVGAGI. V trimming: 5 bases; J trimming: 10 bases; junction bases outside the gene matches: 11. The CDR3: CASSRGGAATSPLHF. The CDR3 nucleotides are TGTGCCAGCAGTCGAGGGGGCGCAGCCACGTCACCCCTCCACTTT.

This chain links TRBV11-1 with TRBJ2-7; 8 nucleotides line up with TRBD2. Looked up from germline, CDR1 is SGHAT and CDR2 is FQDESV (reference sequence). J lost 4 bases, V lost 7 bases, and 9 bases had no gene match. The CDR3 contains 14 residues. The DNA for the CDR3 is TGTGCCAGCACCTTTGGGACTAGTATGTACGAGCAGTACTTC. This encodes CASTFGTSMYEQYF.

A single count supports this clone. The rearrangement joins TRBV11-2 to TRBJ2-7; 11 bases agree with TRBD1. This CDR3 has 15 amino acids. In germline, CDR1 is SGHAT, CDR2 FQNNGV. The V segment lost 5 bases and the J segment 3 bases; nucleotides outside the gene matches: 6. The CDR3 DNA reads as TGTGCCAGCAGCCCCGCGGACAGGGGGCTCTACGAGCAGTACTTC. Translation: CASSPADRGLYEQYF.

The genes are TRBV10-3 and TRBJ1-1; 7 bases line up with TRBD1. The ends lost 2 bases at V and 7 bases at J; junction bases unmatched: 4. The CDR3 has 13 amino acids. Looked up from germline, CDR1 is ENHRY and CDR2 is SYGVKD. CDR3 sequence reads: CAISEGTESEAFF. In nucleotides, the CDR3 is TGTGCCATCAGTGAGGGGACAGAAAGTGAAGCTTTCTTT.

The rearrangement uses TRBV9 and TRBJ2-1; D unresolved. V was shortened by 4 bases and J by 0 bases, with 11 bases between the two germline ends. The CDR3 contains 15 residues. CDR1 and CDR2 (germline): SGDLS, YYNGEE. Here the CDR3 reads CASSYHDSSYNEQFF. CDR3 bases: TGTGCCAGCAGCTACCATGATAGCTCCTACAATGAGCAGTTCTTC.